These 8 T cell receptor beta chains were all obtained from the same sample, sequenced in a study of identical twins. Via MiXCR, TCRdb re-called the 5' RACE reads, giving one row per CDR3 protein. Seen here are some 600,000 distinct CDR3 sequences, under 8.5% observed once, and the top ten hold 1.6%. This sample also belongs to another study, concerning yellow fever vaccine responses in identical twins.

Specimen: PBMCs. These TCRs come from a woman aged 18-35 years in good health.

This clonotype was seen at least ten times. The rearrangement links TRBV3-1 to TRBJ2-5, with D unresolved. Germline assignment: CDR1 LGHDT and CDR2 YNNKEL (reference sequence). V was pared by 1 base and J by 3 bases, with 3 bases between. The CDR3 extends over 12 amino acids. CDR3 bases: TGTGCCAGCAGCCAAGTAAAAGAGACCCAGTACTTC. This gives the protein CASSQVKETQYF.

This chain's CDR3 is CASSWNWDEQFF. The CDR3 nucleotides are TGCGCCAGCAGTTGGAATTGGGATGAGCAGTTCTTC. The chain recombines TRBV5-1 with TRBJ2-1, with unresolved D. CDR3 length: 12 residues. The V gene's germline CDR1 is SGHRS and CDR2 YFSETQ. Deletions cut 5 bases from V and 8 bases from J, with 11 bases between.

This clonotype was picked up a small number of times. The V gene is TRBV5-1, the J gene TRBJ1-6; tentative D call: TRBD1 (5 bases). Trimming shortened V by 4 bases and J by 5 bases, and 13 bases separated the two germline ends. The CDR3 is 15 amino acids. CDR1 SGHRS and CDR2 YFSETQ come from the germline V gene. CDR3 in amino acids: CASSQGLTDNSPLHF. The CDR3 bases are TGCGCCAGCAGCCAGGGACTGACAGATAATTCACCCCTCCACTTT.

This clonotype was observed many times. Here the CDR3 reads CASSHPPTGGDTGELFF. The CDR3 nucleotides read TGTGCCAGCAGCCACCCCCCGACAGGGGGGGACACCGGGGAGCTGTTTTTT. The genes are TRBV28 and TRBJ2-2; TRBD1 matches 9 bases. The CDR3 totals 17 residues. Germline V gene sequence: CDR1 MDHEN, CDR2 SYDVKM. After removal of 6 bases from V and 3 bases from J, the junction contained 11 bases not matched to a gene.

The rearrangement uses TRBV27 and TRBJ2-3; 8 bases fit TRBD2. Germline CDR1 and CDR2: MNHEY and SMNVEV (reference sequence). The CDR3 runs to 16 residues. J lost 2 bases, V lost 10 bases, and 14 bases had no gene match. In DNA, the CDR3 is TGTGCCATTCGGGAGGGTCCAGGGCCTAACACAGATACGCAGTATTTT. The encoded protein is CAIREGPGPNTDTQYF.

This chain connects TRBV24-1 to TRBJ2-7, with D possibly being TRBD2 (7 bases). This CDR3 spans 15 amino acids. In germline, CDR1 is KGHDR, CDR2 SFDVKD. The V end lost 1 base, the J end lost 8 bases, and 17 bases lay between the germline ends. For the CDR3, the DNA is TGTGCCACCAGTGATTTTTGGGGGGGCCCTTGGAAGCAGTACGTC. It codes for CATSDFWGGPWKQYV.

The chain carries TRBV11-2 and TRBJ2-1; 10 bases are a match to TRBD2. This CDR3 spans 18 amino acids. Germline trimming cut 4 bases from V and 1 base from J; bases unmatched to any gene: 10. The germline V gene encodes CDR1 SGHAT and CDR2 FQNNGV. CDR3: CASSSIPTSGVSYNEQFF. For the CDR3, the DNA is TGTGCCAGCAGCTCCATCCCCACTAGCGGGGTTTCCTACAATGAGCAGTTCTTC.

This clonotype appeared a few times. The rearrangement joins TRBV7-7 to TRBJ2-5; D perhaps matches TRBD2 (7 bases). The germline gives CDR1 SSHAT, CDR2 FNYEAQ (reference sequence). V was clipped by 1 base and J by 5 bases, with 14 bases between them. The CDR3 covers 15 residues. CDR3 in DNA: TGTGCCAGCAGCTTAGAATCGGGGGGCGGCGAGACCCAGTACTTC. Its protein is CASSLESGGGETQYF.